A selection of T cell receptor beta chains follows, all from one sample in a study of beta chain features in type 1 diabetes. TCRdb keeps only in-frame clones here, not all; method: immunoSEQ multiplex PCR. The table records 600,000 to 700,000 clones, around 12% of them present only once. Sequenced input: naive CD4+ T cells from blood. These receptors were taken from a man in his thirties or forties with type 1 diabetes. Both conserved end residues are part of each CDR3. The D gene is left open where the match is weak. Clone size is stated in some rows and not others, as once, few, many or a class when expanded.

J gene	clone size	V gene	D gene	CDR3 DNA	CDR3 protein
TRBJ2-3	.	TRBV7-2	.	TGTGCCAGCAGTCGAGAGCGGGCTGGAAGGGGAAGCACAGATACGCAGTATTTT	CASSRERAGRGSTDTQYF
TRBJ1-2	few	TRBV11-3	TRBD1	TGTGCCAGCAGCCCACGGACAGGGGATGGCTACACCTTC	CASSPRTGDGYTF
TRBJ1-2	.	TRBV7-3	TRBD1	TGTGCCAGCAGCCACCCGGACAGGAGGGAAGGCTACACCTTC	CASSHPDRREGYTF
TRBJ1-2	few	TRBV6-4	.	TGTGCCAGCAGTCACAGTCCGAACTATGGCTACACCTTC	CASSHSPNYGYTF
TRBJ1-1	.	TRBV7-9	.	TGTGCCAGCAGCTCAGGGAGTCTCACTGAAGCTTTCTTT	CASSSGSLTEAFF
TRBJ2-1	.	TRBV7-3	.	TGTGCCAGCAGCCACCAGAATGGTGAGCAGTTCTTC	CASSHQNGEQFF
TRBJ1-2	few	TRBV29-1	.	TGCAGCGTTGAGTCAGGGGACGGCTACACCTTC	CSVESGDGYTF
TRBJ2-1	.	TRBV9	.	TGTGCCAGCAGCGTAGGAATGGACAGAGGTTTCGATGAGCAGTTCTTC	CASSVGMDRGFDEQFF
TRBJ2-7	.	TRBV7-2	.	TGTGCCAGCAGCTTCATGTTAGCGGCGTTCTCCTACGAGCAGTACTTC	CASSFMLAAFSYEQYF
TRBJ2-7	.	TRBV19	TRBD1	TGTGCCAGTAGTAATACCGGGACAGGGCCCTACGAGCAGTACTTC	CASSNTGTGPYEQYF
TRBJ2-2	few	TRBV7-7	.	TGTGCTAGCAGCTTAGCGGTGAACACCGGGGAGCTGTTTTTT	CASSLAVNTGELFF
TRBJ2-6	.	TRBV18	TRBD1	TGTGCCGGGACAGGGGGTATTGCTGGGGCCAACGTCCTGACTTTC	CAGTGGIAGANVLTF
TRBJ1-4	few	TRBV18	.	TGTGCCAGCTCACCAATGGAACCAACTAATGAAAAACTGTTTTTT	CASSPMEPTNEKLFF
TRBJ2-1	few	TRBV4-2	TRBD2	TGTGCCAGCAGCCAAGCGACTAGCGGCTACAATGAGCAGTTCTTC	CASSQATSGYNEQFF
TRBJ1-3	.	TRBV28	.	TGTGCCAGCGGGTTAATCACCATATATTTT	CASGLITIYF
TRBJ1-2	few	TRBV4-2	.	TGTGCCAGCAGCCAAGATCGGGATCTTTCTAACTATGGCTACACCTTC	CASSQDRDLSNYGYTF
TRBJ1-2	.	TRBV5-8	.	TGTGCCAGCAGCCCTCCAGGGAACTATGGCTACACCTTC	CASSPPGNYGYTF
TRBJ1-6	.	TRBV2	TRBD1	TGTGCCAGCAGGGACAGGGAGAATTCACCCCTCCACTTT	CASRDRENSPLHF
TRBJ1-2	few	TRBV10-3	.	TGTGCCATCGGACAGATCTATGGCTACACCTTC	CAIGQIYGYTF
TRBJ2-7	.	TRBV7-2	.	TGTGCCAGCAGCTCAGGGCCCGACGACGGGCAGTACTTC	CASSSGPDDGQYF
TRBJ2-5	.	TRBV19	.	TGTGCCAGTAGTATACGACGGGACCAAGAGACCCAGTACTTC	CASSIRRDQETQYF
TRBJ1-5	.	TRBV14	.	TGTGCCAGAAGGGGAGAACACCGGGGCAATCAGCCCCAGCATTTT	CARRGEHRGNQPQHF
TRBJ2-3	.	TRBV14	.	TGTGCCAGCAGCACCAGGGTTTCCGGCACAGATACGCAGTATTTT	CASSTRVSGTDTQYF
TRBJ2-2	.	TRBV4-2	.	TGTGCCAGCAGCCAAGGCGGCGGGGCAAGCGGGTCGCTGAACACCGGGGAGCTGTTTTTT	CASSQGGGASGSLNTGELFF
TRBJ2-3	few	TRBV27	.	TGTGCCAGCAGCTCGGACGGGGAGGCTTCGGGCACAGATACGCAGTATTTT	CASSSDGEASGTDTQYF
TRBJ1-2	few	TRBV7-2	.	TGTGCCAGCAGCTTACAGGTCTATGGCTACACCTTC	CASSLQVYGYTF
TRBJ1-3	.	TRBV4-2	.	TGTGCCAGCAGCCAAGCCCCGGGCGGGAGCTCTGGAAACACCATATATTTT	CASSQAPGGSSGNTIYF
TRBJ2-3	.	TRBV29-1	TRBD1	TGCAGCGTTGAACAGGGGGTGAGGACAGATACGCAGTATTTT	CSVEQGVRTDTQYF
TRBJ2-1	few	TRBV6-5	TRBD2	TGTGCCAGCGAACTAGCGGGTTCTCACAATGAGCAGTTCTTC	CASELAGSHNEQFF
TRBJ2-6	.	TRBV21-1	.	TGTGCCAGCAGCAAGGGGGAGGGGACATCACTACTTATCTCTGGGGCCAACGTCCTGACTTTC	CASSKGEGTSLLISGANVLTF
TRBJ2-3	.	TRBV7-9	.	TGTGCCAGCAGCCCCGCCCTGAGCACAGATACGCAGTATTTT	CASSPALSTDTQYF
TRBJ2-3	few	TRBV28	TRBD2	TGTGCCAGCAGGAGCGGGGGGGCGGGAGATACGCAGTATTTT	CASRSGGAGDTQYF
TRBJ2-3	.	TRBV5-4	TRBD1	TGTGCCAGCAGCGTACCGGGACAGGGGAACACAGATACGCAGTATTTT	CASSVPGQGNTDTQYF
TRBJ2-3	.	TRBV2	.	TGTGCCAGCAGTGAAGCGAGCGTGGCGGCGGATACGCAGTATTTT	CASSEASVAADTQYF
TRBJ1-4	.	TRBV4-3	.	TGCGCCAGCAGCCAAGGCAGGGGTAATGAAAAACTGTTTTTT	CASSQGRGNEKLFF
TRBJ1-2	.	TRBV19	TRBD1	TGTGCCAGTAGTAATGGACAGGGGAACTATGGCTACACCTTC	CASSNGQGNYGYTF
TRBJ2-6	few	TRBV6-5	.	TGTGCCAGTCGGGCGGCCCTACTAGGGGCCAACGTCCTGACTTTC	CASRAALLGANVLTF
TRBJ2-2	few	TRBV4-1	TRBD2	TGCGCCAGCAGCCCTTCCGGGACTAGCGGGACCGGGGAGCTGTTTTTT	CASSPSGTSGTGELFF
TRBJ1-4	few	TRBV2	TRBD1	TGTGCCAGCAGTCCCGACAGGGGGCTCGGGAAACTGTTTTTT	CASSPDRGLGKLFF
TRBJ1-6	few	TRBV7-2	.	TGTGCCAGCAGCTTCGGACACTCCTATAATTCACCCCTCCACTTT	CASSFGHSYNSPLHF
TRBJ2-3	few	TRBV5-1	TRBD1	TGCGCCAGCAGTTACGGGACAGCGAGCACAGATACGCAGTATTTT	CASSYGTASTDTQYF
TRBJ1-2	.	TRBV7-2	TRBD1	TGTGCCACCAAACTTAGGACAGGGCTCCAGTATGGCTACACCTTC	CATKLRTGLQYGYTF
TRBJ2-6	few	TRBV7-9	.	TGTGCCAGCGGCCCTGGGGCCAACGTCCTGACTTTC	CASGPGANVLTF
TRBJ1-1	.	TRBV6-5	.	TGTGCCAGCAGACCTCGTATTTTGGGGAACACTGAAGCTTTCTTT	CASRPRILGNTEAFF
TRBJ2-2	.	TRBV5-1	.	TGCGCCAGCAGCTTGGCAGCGACGGTGGAGCTGTTTTTT	CASSLAATVELFF
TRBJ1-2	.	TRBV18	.	TGTGCCAGCTCACCGGGGCAGGGACCTAACTATGGCTACACCTTC	CASSPGQGPNYGYTF
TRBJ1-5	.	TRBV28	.	TGTGCCAGCAGTCGCGGGGTCCAACAGGAGCCCCAGCATTTT	CASSRGVQQEPQHF
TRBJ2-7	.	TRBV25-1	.	TGTGCCAGCAGTGAGTCCGGGACGGTTTCCTACGAGCAGTACTTC	CASSESGTVSYEQYF
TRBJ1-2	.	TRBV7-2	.	TGTGCCAGCACCTTCGGCGAGTTGAGGTATGGCTACACCTTC	CASTFGELRYGYTF
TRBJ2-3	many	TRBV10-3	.	TGTGCCATCAGTGATCCGAGGCATACGCAGTATTTT	CAISDPRHTQYF